The T cell receptor (beta chain) under discussion was sequenced for a study of blood T cell repertoires in COVID-19. As for the study in general: The analysed material was cDNA or gDNA that came from T cells, B-cell-depleted T cells, or PBMCs.

Here immunoSEQ multiplex PCR was the method, and the copy in TCRdb shows in-frame clones only, minus some. The table lists 250,000 to 300,000 clones, approximately 90% of them singletons. The CDR3 spans 15 residues. Trimming stripped 1 base from V and 4 bases from J, with 13 bases between. In germline, CDR1 is MNHEY, CDR2 SMNVEV (reference sequence). Sequenced input: PBMCs or T cells enriched from blood (not recorded which). The TCR originated in a woman aged 35 to 49 with acute COVID-19. V usage is TRBV27 and J usage is TRBJ1-1; D is possibly TRBD1 (5 bases). The CDR3 region is CASSLWGDSSTEAFF. The CDR3 DNA follows: TGTGCCAGCAGTTTATGGGGCGACAGTTCCACTGAAGCTTTCTTT.